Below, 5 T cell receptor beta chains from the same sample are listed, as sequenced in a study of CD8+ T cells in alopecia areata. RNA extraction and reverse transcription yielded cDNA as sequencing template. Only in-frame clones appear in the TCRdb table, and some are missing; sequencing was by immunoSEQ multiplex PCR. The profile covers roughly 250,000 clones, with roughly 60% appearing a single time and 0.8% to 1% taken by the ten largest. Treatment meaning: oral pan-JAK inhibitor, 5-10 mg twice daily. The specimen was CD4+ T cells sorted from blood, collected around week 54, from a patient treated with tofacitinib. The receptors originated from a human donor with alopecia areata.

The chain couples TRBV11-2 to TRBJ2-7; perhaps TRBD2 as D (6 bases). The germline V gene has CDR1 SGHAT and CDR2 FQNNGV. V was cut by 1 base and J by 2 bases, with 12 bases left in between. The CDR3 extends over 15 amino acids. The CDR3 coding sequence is TGTGCCAGCAGCTTAGTTAGTAGCGGAGCCTACGAGCAGTACTTC. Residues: CASSLVSSGAYEQYF.

As DNA, the CDR3 is TGCGCCAGCAGCACTCCCGGGACAGTCTCTGGGGCCAACGTCCTGACTTTC. It yields the protein CASSTPGTVSGANVLTF. This sequence joins TRBV5-1 and TRBJ2-6; 7 bases are shared with TRBD1. J lost 0 bases, V lost 4 bases, and 7 bases had no gene match. The CDR3 is made up of 17 amino acids. Germline CDR1 is SGHRS and CDR2 is YFSETQ.

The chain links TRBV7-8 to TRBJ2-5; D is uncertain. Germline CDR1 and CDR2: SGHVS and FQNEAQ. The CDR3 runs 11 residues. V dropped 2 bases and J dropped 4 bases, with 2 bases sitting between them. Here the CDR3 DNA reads TGTGCCAGCAGCTTACTAGAGACCCAGTACTTC. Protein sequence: CASSLLETQYF.

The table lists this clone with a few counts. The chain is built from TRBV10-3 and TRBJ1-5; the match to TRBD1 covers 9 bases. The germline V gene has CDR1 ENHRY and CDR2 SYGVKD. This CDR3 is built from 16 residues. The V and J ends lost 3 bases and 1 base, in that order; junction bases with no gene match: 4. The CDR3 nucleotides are TGTGCCATCAGTGAAGGGACAGGGATAAGCAATCAGCCCCAGCATTTT. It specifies CAISEGTGISNQPQHF.

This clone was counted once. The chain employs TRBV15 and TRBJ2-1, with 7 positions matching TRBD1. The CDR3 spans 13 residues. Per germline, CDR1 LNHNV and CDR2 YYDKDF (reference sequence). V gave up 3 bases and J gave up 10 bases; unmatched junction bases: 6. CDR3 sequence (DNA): TGTGCCACCAGCAGTCCAGAAGGGGGCGAGCAGTTCTTC. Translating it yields CATSSPEGGEQFF.